This T cell receptor beta chain came from a study of OX40 agonist ivuxolimab in advanced cancers. Study-wide context: Aged roughly 20 to 85 with a mean of approximately 60 years, they were approximately 80% male. Regarding the study as a whole: The study did not work out the antigen specificity of the expanded peripheral T cells.

The sample holds a few counts of this clone. Its antigen is currently unknown. If patients had autoimmune disease history or systemic immunosuppression, they were excluded. Sampling times: baseline, cycle 4 day 1, cycle 7 day 1. Assay: immunoSEQ multiplex PCR; the TCRdb copy retains only in-frame clones and omits some. The top ten hold 0.27% of the sample, which has 60,000 to 70,000 clones, roughly 90% seen once. V was trimmed by 2 bases and J by 6 bases, leaving 10 bases between them. The CDR3 has 13 amino acids. The germline V gene encodes CDR1 SGHAT and CDR2 FQNNGV. The sequence was collected from an adult with an advanced solid tumor such as melanoma, head and neck, liver or kidney cancer. The chain uses TRBV11-2 and TRBJ1-1; D gene uncertain. The specimen was CD4+ or CD8+ T cells sorted from blood, collected in a trial of the OX40 agonist ivuxolimab. The chain's CDR3 is CASSLMLLAEAFF. CDR3 nucleotides: TGTGCCAGCAGCTTAATGTTGCTGGCTGAAGCTTTCTTT.